This TCR beta chain emerged from a study of blood T cell repertoires in COVID-19. Libraries were prepared by immunoSEQ multiplex PCR; TCRdb keeps only in-frame clonotypes and omits some of them. Of about 300,000 clones detected, more than 70% appear once; the ten largest clones hold 1.5% to 2%. CDR3 length equals 16 residues. Per germline, CDR1 SGHNT and CDR2 YYREEE (reference sequence). V was cut by 0 bases and J by 6 bases, with 19 bases left in between. The rearrangement joins TRBV5-4 to TRBJ2-7, with D possibly being TRBD2 (6 bases). This clonotype was obtained from a woman between 50 and 59 years old with acute or convalescent COVID-19. The sequenced sample was peripheral blood. The DNA for the CDR3 is TGTGCCAGCAGCTTGGCCGCTTTCGGGAGTCCTGGCGAGCAGTACTTC. It codes for CASSLAAFGSPGEQYF.